The clone carrying this TCR beta chain was found a few times. Its antigen is not known. These data originate in a study of tumor-infiltrating lymphocytes in primary liver carcinoma. Study context: Surgical resection treated primary liver carcinoma in the patients.

Both blood RNA, taken from unsorted whole blood, and germline DNA were extracted. Study conclusions and caveats: Samples, which were bulk and unsorted, did not allow CD4+ and CD8+ repertoires to be compared. The overlap of tumor-adjacent and tumor-blood pairs was smaller than that of tumor region pairs.

V lost 6 bases, J lost 5 bases, and 11 bases lay in between. The germline CDR1 and CDR2 sequences are SEHNR and FQNEAQ (reference sequence). There are 12 residues in the CDR3. From about 490 ng of total RNA, TCR beta-specific cDNA was reverse-transcribed using a constant-region primer. Employing slightly modified ARM-PCR, three nested multiplex PCR rounds were run, and these gave rise to the TCR beta libraries. The study ran its first two PCR rounds for nine to ten cycles each, using TRBV1-TRBV30 forward primers and a C-beta reverse primer. One entry per CDR3 protein results from TCRdb running MiXCR on the multiplex PCR reads. Among 300,000 to 350,000 distinct CDR3 sequences listed, 45% to 70% were seen once.

The chain is built from TRBV7-9 and TRBJ2-7; tentative D call: TRBD2 (7 bases). The sequencing input was peripheral blood. The receptor's source is a woman aged 25 to 39 with primary liver carcinoma and hepatitis B virus infection. CDR3 region: CASRPGGDEQYF. CDR3 coding DNA: TGTGCCAGCAGACCGGGGGGCGACGAGCAGTACTTC. The full variable domain, completed using reference TRBV7-9 and TRBJ2-7, is DTGVSQNPRHKITKRGQNVTFRCDPISEHNRLYWYRQTLGQGPEFLTYFQNEAQLEKSRLLSDRFSAERPKGSFSTLEIQRTEQGDSAMYLCASRPGGDEQYFGPGTRLTVT.